These 20 T cell receptor beta chains share one sample of origin, sequenced in a study of beta chain features in type 1 diabetes. These receptors have no identified antigens. Sequenced material consisted of expressed TCRB transcripts (all of the isolated RNA was reverse transcribed). Method: immunoSEQ multiplex PCR; TCRdb's copy keeps in-frame clones and lacks some. The sample includes over 600,000 clones, under 15% of them seen just once. Overall study findings and caveats: Moderate but significant shortening of TCRB CDR3s was recorded in all four CD4+ subsets from Type 1 diabetes patients.

The source material was naive CD4+ T cells from blood. The receptor source for this set is a man aged 25-45 years with type 1 diabetes.

This clone was observed a handful of times. The rearrangement links TRBV7-3 to TRBJ1-6, with 9 bases aligning to TRBD1. Germline lookup yields CDR1 SGHTA and CDR2 FQGTGA. The CDR3 covers 15 residues. Trimming took 2 bases from V and 7 from J; bases not matched to a gene: 3. CDR3 bases: TGTGCCAGCAGCTTAGGGACAGGGATGAATTCACCCCTCCACTTT. It yields the protein CASSLGTGMNSPLHF.

The V call is TRBV6-5, the J call TRBJ1-1, with D maybe TRBD1 (6 bases). This CDR3 comprises 14 residues. Germline assignment: CDR1 MNHEY and CDR2 SVGAGI. Deletions cut 6 bases from V and 2 bases from J, with 13 bases between. In DNA, the CDR3 is TGTGCCAGCAGCTTCGGACAGATTAACACTGAAGCTTTCTTT. Its protein product is CASSFGQINTEAFF.

This clone occurred a few times. The sample contains more than one DNA sequence encoding this CDR3. This CDR3 reads CASSLRVSYEQYF. Here the CDR3 DNA reads TGTGCCAGCAGTCTCAGGGTGTCCTACGAGCAGTACTTC. This chain joins TRBV27 and TRBJ2-7, with D perhaps TRBD1 (5 bases). The CDR3 sequence is 13 residues long. The germline V gene has CDR1 MNHEY and CDR2 SMNVEV (reference sequence). V lost 5 bases and J 1 base, leaving 9 bases between the germline ends.

The chain joins TRBV5-1 to TRBJ2-7, with D perhaps being TRBD1 or TRBD2 (5 bases each). Germline V CDR1 and CDR2: SGHRS, YFSETQ. This CDR3 region has 13 residues. Trimming removed 4 bases at V and 4 bases at J, with 12 bases between. CDR3 amino acids: CASSQGPSYEQYF. The CDR3 bases are TGCGCCAGCAGCCAGGGACCTAGTTACGAGCAGTACTTC.

The chain links TRBV19 to TRBJ2-7, with TRBD1 matching over 7 bases. The CDR3 totals 15 residues. The J segment lost 0 bases and the V segment lost 6 bases, leaving 8 bases of the junction unmatched. Germline values: CDR1 LNHDA, CDR2 SQIVND (reference sequence). CDR3 nucleotide sequence: TGTGCCAGTAGCGTGACAGGGCCCAGCTCCTACGAGCAGTACTTC. Protein sequence: CASSVTGPSSYEQYF.

The chain combines TRBV28 with TRBJ2-7; 7 bases fit TRBD1. The CDR3 contains 12 residues. Losses at the gene ends were 6 bases for V and 5 bases for J; bases not matched to a gene: 4. Germline CDR1 reads MDHEN; CDR2 reads SYDVKM. In DNA, the CDR3 is TGTGCCAGCAGATTGCAGGGGGACGAGCAGTACTTC. Protein: CASRLQGDEQYF.

Here the CDR3 DNA reads TGTGCCAGCAGCTTATTCGCGAGCGGGGGCACAGATACGCAGTATTTT. This encodes CASSLFASGGTDTQYF. This chain connects TRBV7-2 to TRBJ2-3; 7 bases agree with TRBD2. The V segment lost 2 bases and the J segment 1 base; nucleotides outside the gene matches: 6. The CDR3 is 16 amino acids. Germline assignment: CDR1 SGHTA and CDR2 FQGNSA.

The chain uses TRBV7-2 and TRBJ2-5, with 7 bases matching TRBD1. V lost 5 bases, J lost 2 bases, and 8 bases stayed unmatched. This CDR3 has 15 amino acids. The germline V gene has CDR1 SGHTA and CDR2 FQGNSA. The CDR3 DNA reads as TGTGCCAGCAGCGATTGGGGACAGCATCAAGAGACCCAGTACTTC. Its translation: CASSDWGQHQETQYF.

The chain combines TRBV5-1 with TRBJ2-5; 8 bases agree with TRBD1. This CDR3 has 15 residues. The junction had 9 bases not matched to a gene; V was cut back by 5 bases and J by 3 bases. Germline-derived CDR1 and CDR2 are SGHRS and YFSETQ. CDR3 residues: CASSFWDRRKETQYF. CDR3 nucleotide sequence: TGCGCCAGCAGTTTTTGGGACAGGCGAAAAGAGACCCAGTACTTC.

The J gene is TRBJ2-5, the V gene TRBV7-3; D perhaps matches TRBD1 (6 bases). Looked up from germline, CDR1 is SGHTA and CDR2 is FQGTGA. V shed 4 bases and J shed 4 bases, with 16 bases lying between them. The CDR3 extends over 15 amino acids. In DNA, the CDR3 is TGTGCCAGCAGCTCCAAACTGGGACATCCAGAGACCCAGTACTTC. Translating gives CASSSKLGHPETQYF.

The chain links TRBV6-5 to TRBJ1-1; D is perhaps TRBD1 (5 bases). The CDR3 length is 15 residues. The germline CDR1 and CDR2 sequences are MNHEY and SVGAGI. V lost 6 bases, J lost 4 bases, and 18 bases lay in between. The CDR3 here is CASSTLTGAITEAFF. CDR3 nucleotide sequence: TGTGCCAGCAGCACCCTAACCGGGGCGATCACTGAAGCTTTCTTT.

This clone was seen more than once but under ten times. The chain uses TRBV7-8 and TRBJ2-1; TRBD2 might be the D (5 bases). The CDR3 covers 16 residues. The V gene lost 0 bases and the J gene lost 10 bases, with 19 bases spanning the gap. Germline CDR1 reads SGHVS; CDR2 reads FQNEAQ. The CDR3 coding sequence is TGTGCCAGCAGCTTAGCGCTGCCTCTCCGGCGGGTGGAGCAGTTCTTC. It is translated as CASSLALPLRRVEQFF.

The V gene is TRBV2, the J gene TRBJ1-6, with 7 bases matching TRBD1. Germline assignment: CDR1 SNHLY and CDR2 FYNNEI. CDR3 length: 15 residues. V lost 4 bases to trimming and J lost 4 bases; unmatched junction nucleotides: 4. CDR3 amino acids: CASSAGTEYNSPLHF. The CDR3 DNA reads TGTGCCAGCAGTGCCGGGACAGAGTATAATTCACCCCTCCACTTT. The full variable domain, in which reference TRBV2 and TRBJ1-6 provide the parts outside the CDR3, is EPEVTQTPSHQVTQMGQEVILRCVPISNHLYFYWYRQILGQKVEFLVSFYNNEISEKSEIFDDQFSVERPDGSNFTLKIRSTKLEDSAMYFCASSAGTEYNSPLHFGNGTRLTVT.

The chain links TRBV9 to TRBJ1-6; no clear D gene. V was trimmed by 0 bases and J by 9 bases, leaving 7 bases between them. Germline-derived CDR1 and CDR2 are SGDLS and YYNGEE. The CDR3 spans 13 residues. The CDR3 region is CASSVVLGSPLHF. The CDR3 DNA reads TGTGCCAGCAGCGTAGTTCTGGGTTCACCCCTCCACTTT. Looking up the rest from reference TRBV9 and TRBJ1-6 gives the full variable domain: DSGVTQTPKHLITATGQRVTLRCSPRSGDLSVYWYQQSLDQGLQFLIQYYNGEERAKGNILERFSAQQFPDLHSELNLSSLELGDSALYFCASSVVLGSPLHFGNGTRLTVT.

The chain has TRBV28 and TRBJ2-7; 9 bases match TRBD1. The V gene's germline CDR1 is MDHEN and CDR2 SYDVKM. This CDR3 spans 15 amino acids. J gave up 6 bases and V 2 bases, and 8 bases lay outside the gene matches. DNA for the CDR3: TGTGCCAGCAGTTTACCGGGACAGGGAAAGGGCGAGCAGTACTTC. Translation gives CASSLPGQGKGEQYF.

This clone has more than one count but fewer than ten. V is TRBV30 and J is TRBJ1-4; TRBD1 is a possible D gene (5 bases). V lost 3 bases to trimming and J lost 5 bases, with 16 bases between them. This CDR3 contains 15 residues. CDR1 GTSNPN and CDR2 SVGIG come from the germline V gene (reference sequence). CDR3 nucleotide sequence: TGTGCCTGGAGGGTGACGTCTGGGGGAAATGAAAAACTGTTTTTT. Translation gives CAWRVTSGGNEKLFF. Using reference TRBV30 and TRBJ1-4 for the parts outside the CDR3, the full variable domain is SQTIHQWPATLVQPVGSPLSLECTVEGTSNPNLYWYRQAAGRGLQLLFYSVGIGQISSEVPQNLSASRPQDRQFILSSKKLLLSDSGFYLCAWRVTSGGNEKLFFGSGTQLSVL.

This chain joins TRBV10-1 and TRBJ2-7; D is ambiguous. The CDR3 runs to 13 residues. The V end lost 6 bases, the J end lost 4 bases, and 13 bases lay between the germline ends. Germline CDR1 and CDR2: WNHNN and SYGVQD (reference sequence). The CDR3 DNA follows: TGCGCCAGCAGCCCCAGGACCGAATACGAGCAGTACTTC. Protein product: CASSPRTEYEQYF.

V gene TRBV27 combines with J gene TRBJ2-1; no clear D. The germline V gene encodes CDR1 MNHEY and CDR2 SMNVEV (reference sequence). V was clipped by 5 bases and J by 4 bases, with 3 bases between them. This CDR3 is 11 amino acids long. CDR3 in amino acids: CASSQYNEQFF. CDR3 bases: TGTGCCAGCAGTCAGTACAATGAGCAGTTCTTC.

This clone was recorded a few times. The V gene is TRBV29-1, the J gene TRBJ2-3, with 11 bases matching TRBD1. With V trimmed by 3 bases and J by 1 base, 9 bases remained unmatched. This CDR3 is built from 17 residues. Germline V gene lookup returns CDR1 SQVTM and CDR2 ANQGSEA. In DNA, the CDR3 is TGCAGCGTTGATCGAGGACAGGGGGCTTTGGGCACAGATACGCAGTATTTT. It codes for CSVDRGQGALGTDTQYF.

V usage is TRBV7-2 and J usage is TRBJ2-7; D not resolved. Germline lookup yields CDR1 SGHTA and CDR2 FQGNSA. Trimming stripped 1 base from V and 3 bases from J, with 10 bases between. This CDR3 has 14 amino acids. DNA of the CDR3: TGTGCCAGCAGCTTAGGACACATAAACTACGAGCAGTACTTC. Its protein is CASSLGHINYEQYF.